This T cell receptor (beta chain) is from a study of shared clonotypes between healthy human individuals. Study-level points and caveats: Collection of samples was limited to blood; tissue repertoires likely differ. The generation probabilities recorded for non-shared clonotypes fell below those of clonotypes shared by all four donors. Naive CD4 clonotypes overlapped across a few donors at about 5.2%.

Using immunoSEQ multiplex PCR, the repertoire was profiled, and TCRdb retains in-frame clones only, with some absent. The sample lists a few hundred thousand clones, roughly 95% occurring once. Comment on this clone: Its antigen remains unknown.

Trimming shortened V by 1 base and J by 2 bases, and 13 bases separated the two germline ends. The germline V gene encodes CDR1 LGHNA and CDR2 YNFKEQ. The CDR3 totals 16 residues. The naive CD8 fraction comprised CD45RO-negative cells positively selected for CCR7 and excluded terminally differentiated effector memory CD45RA+ cells. The sequencing input was naive CD8+ T cells sorted from blood. This sequence joins TRBV4-2 and TRBJ2-3; TRBD2 might be the D (6 bases). This receptor was taken from a woman aged 25 to 39 in good health. The CDR3 bases are TGTGCCAGCAGCCAAGGGGAGGCGGGGCTCACAGATACGCAGTATTTT. Protein: CASSQGEAGLTDTQYF.